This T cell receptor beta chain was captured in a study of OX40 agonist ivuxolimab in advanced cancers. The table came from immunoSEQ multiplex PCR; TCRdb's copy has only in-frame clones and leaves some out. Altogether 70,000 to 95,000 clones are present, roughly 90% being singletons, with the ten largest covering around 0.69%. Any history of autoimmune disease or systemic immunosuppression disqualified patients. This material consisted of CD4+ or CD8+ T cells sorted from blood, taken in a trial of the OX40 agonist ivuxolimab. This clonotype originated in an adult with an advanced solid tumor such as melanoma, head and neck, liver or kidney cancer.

CDR3 coding DNA: TGTGCCAGCAGCTTAGGGCCTAGCGCCTACAATGAGCAGTTCTTC. Residues: CASSLGPSAYNEQFF. This rearrangement joins TRBV7-2 to TRBJ2-1; a possible D gene is TRBD2 (6 bases). Trimming removed 1 base from V and 2 bases from J, with 9 bases in between. From germline, CDR1 is SGHTA and CDR2 FQGNSA. This CDR3 is 15 amino acids long.